What follows are 26 T cell receptor beta chains derived from one specimen sequenced in a study of response to subunit inactivated influenza vaccine. TCRdb processed the RT-PCR reads anew with MiXCR; each CDR3 protein has one entry. The data contain 400,000 to 650,000 distinct CDR3 sequences, roughly 7.6% of them singletons. Sequences were derived from PBMCs from blood, sampled less than 25 months after vaccination. The receptor source for this set is a man aged 50 to 69 who received an inactivated influenza vaccine.

This clonotype has at least ten counts. The chain uses TRBV20-1 and TRBJ2-5; TRBD2 might be the D (6 bases). From germline, CDR1 is DFQATT and CDR2 SNEGSKA (reference sequence). The ends were cut back, 5 bases at V and 5 bases at J, with 18 bases in the middle. This CDR3 region has 14 residues. The DNA of the CDR3 is TGCAGTGCTGACCGGGGGTCCGAATGGGAGACCCAGTACTTC. Translated, it gives CSADRGSEWETQYF.

The chain uses TRBV20-1 and TRBJ2-7; 10 positions match TRBD2. CDR1 and CDR2 (germline): DFQATT, SNEGSKA (reference sequence). The V gene end was trimmed by 2 bases and the J gene end by 0 bases; junction bases not matched to a gene: 10. The length of the CDR3 is 17 residues. In DNA form, the CDR3 reads TGCAGTGCTAGACCGGGACTAGCGTACGGTAGCTCCTACGAGCAGTACTTC. This codes for CSARPGLAYGSSYEQYF.

This clonotype was observed a handful of times. The chain has TRBV4-2 and TRBJ2-7; D is unresolved. The germline V gene encodes CDR1 LGHNA and CDR2 YNFKEQ. This CDR3 has 13 amino acids. The V end lost 0 bases, the J end lost 7 bases, and 10 bases lay between the germline ends. The CDR3 region is CASSQDSHSEQYF. DNA for the CDR3: TGTGCCAGCAGCCAAGATAGTCACTCGGAGCAGTACTTC.

The chain uses TRBV7-8 and TRBJ2-7; tentatively, D is TRBD1 (6 bases). CDR3 length equals 12 residues. CDR1 SGHVS and CDR2 FQNEAQ come from the germline V gene. Between the trimmed V and J ends, which lost 7 bases and 7 bases, there was a span of 14 bases. The CDR3 here is CASKDTGWEQYF. In DNA, the CDR3 is TGTGCCAGCAAAGATACAGGGTGGGAGCAGTACTTC.

This clonotype was seen at least ten times. The chain carries TRBV12-3 or TRBV12-4 and TRBJ2-1; 10 nucleotides align to TRBD2. The CDR3 length is 16 residues. J was trimmed by 9 bases and V by 3 bases; bases with no gene match: 11. This CDR3 is CASSLYGAGGPGEQFF. CDR3 in DNA: TGTGCCAGCAGTTTGTATGGAGCGGGGGGGCCGGGTGAGCAGTTCTTC.

This clonotype was seen ten or more times. V is TRBV10-1 and J is TRBJ1-1, with no clear D. Germline loops: CDR1 WNHNN, CDR2 SYGVQD (reference sequence). CDR3 size: 14 residues. V was cut by 0 bases and J by 4 bases, with 9 bases left in between. The CDR3 bases are TGCGCCAGCAGTGAGTCTGTGTATCGCACTGAAGCTTTCTTT. This gives the protein CASSESVYRTEAFF.

At least ten counts were recorded for this clonotype. The rearrangement joins TRBV7-9 to TRBJ1-2; D remains ambiguous. Trimming took off 1 base at V and 5 bases at J, with 11 bases between the two ends. Germline V lookup: CDR1 SEHNR, CDR2 FQNEAQ (reference sequence). This CDR3 is built from 14 residues. The CDR3: CASSLEPSRYGYTF. The CDR3 DNA sequence: TGTGCCAGCAGCTTAGAACCATCGCGTTATGGCTACACCTTC.

The table lists this clonotype with a few counts. The CDR3: CATSRRPTGILSEAFF. The CDR3 DNA sequence: TGTGCCACCAGCCGCCGACCTACAGGGATATTGTCTGAAGCTTTCTTT. V and J are TRBV15 and TRBJ1-1, with D maybe TRBD1 (6 bases). The CDR3 has 16 residues. V dropped 5 bases and J dropped 6 bases, with 22 bases sitting between them. Germline CDR1 is LNHNV and CDR2 is YYDKDF (reference sequence).

This clonotype was recorded a few times. The chain joins TRBV20-1 to TRBJ2-4; D is unresolved. The CDR3 covers 16 residues. Germline CDR1 DFQATT, CDR2 SNEGSKA (reference sequence). Trimming removed 1 base at V and 0 bases at J, with 13 bases between. CDR3 nucleotides: TGCAGTGCTAGAGTAGGGCAGAGATTAGCCAAAAACATTCAGTACTTC. Amino acids: CSARVGQRLAKNIQYF.

The chain carries TRBV20-1 and TRBJ1-1, with D unclear. Germline CDR1 reads DFQATT; CDR2 reads SNEGSKA (reference sequence). The ends were cut back, 2 bases at V and 8 bases at J, with 12 bases in the middle. CDR3 length equals 12 residues. As DNA, the CDR3 is TGCAGTGCTAGACCCAACGAGGCAGAAGCTTTCTTT. Translation gives CSARPNEAEAFF.

This clonotype was detected ten times or more. The genes are TRBV20-1 and TRBJ2-3; weak D call: TRBD2 (6 bases). With 6 bases removed from V and 3 bases from J, the gap between germline ends came to 13 bases. Per the germline V gene, CDR1 is DFQATT and CDR2 is SNEGSKA (reference sequence). The CDR3 sequence is 13 residues long. The CDR3 bases are TGCAGTGCCGAACCAGGACTAACAGATACGCAGTATTTT. This gives the protein CSAEPGLTDTQYF.

This clonotype was counted only a few times. V gene TRBV4-2 combines with J gene TRBJ1-1; TRBD1 matches 8 bases. Germline loops: CDR1 LGHNA, CDR2 YNFKEQ. The V and J ends lost 4 bases and 3 bases, in that order; junction bases with no gene match: 4. The CDR3 is made up of 14 amino acids. The CDR3 loop reads CASSLDRVDTEAFF. Written as DNA, the CDR3 is TGTGCCAGCAGCCTGGACAGGGTGGACACTGAAGCTTTCTTT.

This clonotype was counted between two and nine times. The genes are TRBV15 and TRBJ1-1, with D possibly being TRBD1 (5 bases). Germline CDR1 and CDR2: LNHNV and YYDKDF (reference sequence). CDR3 length equals 16 residues. The V and J ends lost 0 bases and 4 bases respectively, with 15 bases between them. CDR3 loop: CATSRDYGALSTEAFF. Written as DNA, the CDR3 is TGTGCCACCAGCAGAGATTATGGGGCCCTTTCCACTGAAGCTTTCTTT.

This clonotype came up many times. The gene calls are TRBV15 and TRBJ1-1; no definite D call. Germline CDR1 is LNHNV and CDR2 is YYDKDF (reference sequence). V lost 5 bases and J lost 0, with 7 bases in between. The CDR3 length is 13 residues. CDR3 sequence reads: CATSRGVNTEAFF. In DNA, the CDR3 is TGTGCCACCAGCCGGGGAGTGAACACTGAAGCTTTCTTT.

This clonotype was counted between two and nine times. The chain is built from TRBV7-9 and TRBJ1-2; unclear D gene. Germline CDR1 is SEHNR and CDR2 is FQNEAQ (reference sequence). CDR3 length: 13 residues. V was cut by 5 bases and J by 1 base, with 8 bases left in between. The CDR3: CASSPPNNYGYTF. The CDR3 region has the DNA TGTGCCAGCAGCCCCCCAAATAACTATGGCTACACCTTC.

This clonotype was detected a few times. The J gene is TRBJ2-5, the V gene TRBV6-2 or TRBV6-3; 7 bases are shared with TRBD2. Trimming at V came to 6 bases and at J to 5 bases, leaving 12 bases not matched to a gene. The germline V gene has CDR1 MNHEY and CDR2 SVGEGT. The CDR3 loop spans 15 amino acids. CDR3 residues: CASSFGPGDYETQYF. CDR3 coding DNA: TGTGCCAGCAGCTTCGGACCGGGGGACTATGAGACCCAGTACTTC.

This clonotype has a count of ten or more. The chain has TRBV7-2 and TRBJ2-1; D possibly corresponds to TRBD2 (5 bases). V was clipped by 2 bases and J by 9 bases, with 11 bases between them. CDR3 size: 13 residues. Germline V gene data show CDR1 as SGHTA and CDR2 as FQGNSA. CDR3 nucleotides: TGTGCCAGCAGCTTAACTTGGGAGAGTGAGCAGTTCTTC. Translation: CASSLTWESEQFF.

This clonotype was counted ten times or more. Its ends do not fully match the called genes, so a read error is possible. The chain recombines TRBV11-2 with TRBJ2-1; possible D gene TRBD2, 6 bases. The CDR3 has 14 residues. Germline V gene lookup returns CDR1 SGHAT and CDR2 FQNNGV. In nucleotides, the CDR3 is TGCGCCAGCAGCTTCGGGGGTAGCTACAATGAGCAGTTCTTC. As protein: CASSFGGSYNEQFF. The whole variable domain, filled in from reference TRBV11-2 and TRBJ2-1, reads EAGVAQSPRYKIIEKRQSVAFWCNPISGHATLYWYQQILGQGPKLLIQFQNNGVVDDSQLPKDRFSAERLKGVDSTLKIQPAKLEDSAVYLCASSFGGSYNEQFFGPGTRLTVL.

There are a few counts of this clonotype. The chain has TRBV18 and TRBJ2-3; D remains unclear. The CDR3 runs to 14 residues. The V and J ends lost 0 bases and 4 bases respectively, with 8 bases between them. CDR1 is KGHSH, CDR2 LQKENI, per germline. The CDR3 coding sequence is TGTGCCAGCTCACCACCGAATACCCCAGATACGCAGTATTTT. Protein: CASSPPNTPDTQYF.

This clonotype was observed a handful of times. The chain combines TRBV20-1 with TRBJ2-1; 11 bases are shared with TRBD2. V was pared by 6 bases and J by 4 bases, with 5 bases of the junction left unmatched. Germline V gene sequence: CDR1 DFQATT, CDR2 SNEGSKA (reference sequence). CDR3 length: 14 amino acids. CDR3 coding DNA: TGCAGTGCAACTAGCGGGAGTCTGTACAATGAGCAGTTCTTC. Its protein product is CSATSGSLYNEQFF.

V gene TRBV4-1 combines with J gene TRBJ1-4, with D possibly matching TRBD1 (5 bases). This CDR3 has 18 residues. Germline V gene lookup returns CDR1 MGHRA and CDR2 YSYEKL. Trimming pared 3 bases from V and 5 bases from J, leaving 22 bases between. The CDR3 DNA reads TGCGCCAGCAGCCATGGACGAAGGAATGGGGGTTCAAATGAAAAACTGTTTTTT. Amino acid sequence: CASSHGRRNGGSNEKLFF.

This clonotype was observed a handful of times. This chain links TRBV6-1 with TRBJ1-4, with D possibly being TRBD1 (5 bases). Germline CDR1 is MNHNS and CDR2 is SASEGT. This CDR3 has 15 amino acids. Deletions cut 6 bases from V and 4 bases from J, with 15 bases between. This CDR3 reads CASRPAGGDNEKLFF. The CDR3 coding sequence is TGTGCCAGCAGGCCTGCGGGGGGGGATAATGAAAAACTGTTTTTT.

This clonotype has only a few counts. For the CDR3, the DNA is TGTGCCAGCAGCCAGACCCTCAGGCCTGGAAACACCATATATTTT. This codes for CASSQTLRPGNTIYF. The chain combines TRBV7-2 with TRBJ1-3, with D unresolved. The V end was cut by 5 bases, the J end by 2 bases, with 13 bases between. The CDR3 covers 15 residues. Germline V gives CDR1 SGHTA, CDR2 FQGNSA.

The rearrangement links TRBV28 to TRBJ1-5; no definite D call. The CDR3 covers 13 residues. Germline values: CDR1 MDHEN, CDR2 SYDVKM. Trimming took off 6 bases at V and 3 bases at J, with 9 bases between the two ends. The CDR3 DNA reads TGTGCCAGCAGACGGGATATCAATCAGCCCCAGCATTTT. Translated: CASRRDINQPQHF.

This clonotype was counted a few times. CDR3 sequence reads: CAWSVRSQSWSYTF. The CDR3 DNA reads as TGTGCCTGGAGTGTACGTTCCCAGTCGTGGAGCTACACCTTC. The chain recombines TRBV30 with TRBJ1-2, with D hard to call. The CDR3 length is 14 residues. The V end was cut by 0 bases, the J end by 9 bases, with 17 bases between. The germline V gene has CDR1 GTSNPN and CDR2 SVGIG (reference sequence).

This clonotype turned up a few times. This chain uses TRBV20-1 with TRBJ1-5; 8 bases line up with TRBD1. The CDR3 consists of 17 residues. Per the germline V gene, CDR1 is DFQATT and CDR2 is SNEGSKA (reference sequence). V lost 0 bases and J lost 4; bases outside the gene matches: 11. The CDR3 loop reads CSARDIQGAQGNQPQHF. Here the CDR3 DNA reads TGCAGTGCTAGAGATATCCAGGGGGCGCAGGGGAATCAGCCCCAGCATTTT.